These T cell receptor beta chains were read from a single sample in a study of blood T cell repertoires in COVID-19. This table comes from immunoSEQ multiplex PCR, and its TCRdb copy is limited to in-frame clones, with some not included. The sample contains around 280,000 clones, about nine tenths of which appear only once. The sample comprised peripheral blood. All receptors derive from a woman in her twenties or thirties with COVID-19, enrolled during active disease. CDR3s include the opening cysteine and the closing phenylalanine or tryptophan. A D gene is named only where the DNA matches it firmly. Size values are once, few and many counts, or a class for expanded clones, and some rows have none.

v_gene	abundance	j_gene	d_gene	CDR3nt	CDR3aa
TRBV6-5	NA	TRBJ2-7	TRBD2	TGTGCCACCCGGACCGGGACTAGATACTACGAGCAGTACTTC	CATRTGTRYYEQYF
TRBV7-9	NA	TRBJ2-1	TRBD1	TGTGCCAGCAGCCCGGGGACAGACAATGAGCAGTTCTTC	CASSPGTDNEQFF
TRBV5-1	once	TRBJ2-5	NA	TGCGCCAGCAGCACAGGGCCCTCGGGTGAGACCCAGTACTTC	CASSTGPSGETQYF
TRBV12-3/TRBV12-4	NA	TRBJ1-2	NA	TGTGCCAGCAGATACACAGGGCTCGACGGCTACACCTTC	CASRYTGLDGYTF
TRBV6-5	NA	TRBJ1-4	NA	TGTGCCAGCAGCCGGACAGCGAATGAAAAACTGTTTTTT	CASSRTANEKLFF
TRBV20-1	few	TRBJ2-3	TRBD2	TGCAGTGCTAGTTCCGCGGGGGGCCCAGATACGCAGTATTTT	CSASSAGGPDTQYF
TRBV7-2	NA	TRBJ1-2	NA	TGTGCCAGCAGCTTAGACAGGGCGTATGGCTACACCTTC	CASSLDRAYGYTF
TRBV7-9	NA	TRBJ2-7	NA	TGTGCCAGCAGCTCCTCGGGGGCCTACGAGCAGTACTTC	CASSSSGAYEQYF
TRBV6-5	NA	TRBJ2-2	TRBD2	TGTGCCAGCAAACGGGGGGGCGCGAACACCGGGGAGCTGTTTTTT	CASKRGGANTGELFF
TRBV27	NA	TRBJ1-5	NA	TGTGCCAGCAGCATGGGGGGAGCCTATAGCAATCAGCCCCAGCATTTT	CASSMGGAYSNQPQHF
TRBV7-9	NA	TRBJ1-2	NA	TGTGCCAGCAGCCCCCCCAATAAGAGAAACTATGGCTACACCTTC	CASSPPNKRNYGYTF
TRBV7-9	NA	TRBJ1-1	TRBD1	TGTGCCAGCAGCTGGACAGGAGGGAACACTGAAGCTTTCTTT	CASSWTGGNTEAFF
TRBV27	NA	TRBJ1-1	TRBD1	TGTGCCAGCAGTAGGGGACAGGGGCGCGGATGGGCTTTCTTT	CASSRGQGRGWAFF
TRBV2	NA	TRBJ1-1	NA	TGTGCCAGCAGTGAAATGGAGGGGGGGATTGAAGCTTTCTTT	CASSEMEGGIEAFF
TRBV19	NA	TRBJ2-1	TRBD2	TGTGCCAGTAGATATGGTAGCGGGGGAGACAACTACAATGAGCAGTTCTTC	CASRYGSGGDNYNEQFF
TRBV3-1/TRBV3-2	NA	TRBJ2-3	NA	TGTGCCAGCAGCCAAGATCATCCCATCCGGTTGGGGGGAGATACGCAGTATTTT	CASSQDHPIRLGGDTQYF
TRBV7-9	NA	TRBJ2-7	TRBD1	TGTGCCAGCGGTCCGGGACAGGAATCCGACGAGCAGTACTTC	CASGPGQESDEQYF
TRBV5-1	NA	TRBJ2-7	NA	TGCGCCAGCAGCTTGGCAGGGGTCGCCTACGAGCAGTACTTC	CASSLAGVAYEQYF
TRBV6-6	NA	TRBJ2-7	TRBD2	TGTGCCAGCAGGGCGGGGGAGGCCCTATACGAGCAGTACTTC	CASRAGEALYEQYF
TRBV27	NA	TRBJ1-4	NA	TGTGCCAGCAGCCGTACACATTCGAATGAAAAACTGTTTTTT	CASSRTHSNEKLFF
TRBV2	NA	TRBJ2-3	NA	TGTGCCAGCAGCGATCGCGGGGCGAACACAGATACGCAGTATTTT	CASSDRGANTDTQYF
TRBV6-5	NA	TRBJ2-3	NA	TGTGCCAGCAGCCACAACCAGGTTCCAGATACGCAGTATTTT	CASSHNQVPDTQYF
TRBV7-6	NA	TRBJ2-2	NA	TGTGCCAGCAGCTTAGTTGGGGGGGCGCAGCCCGGGGAGCTGTTTTTT	CASSLVGGAQPGELFF
TRBV15	NA	TRBJ2-3	TRBD1	TGTGCCACCAGCAGCCCTAAGACAGGGCCCTTTGGCACAGATACGCAGTATTTT	CATSSPKTGPFGTDTQYF